A single sample is the source of the 16 T cell receptor beta chains below, sequenced in a study of vaccination effects on CD4 cells after COVID-19. For these TCRs, the target antigens are not known. Libraries were prepared by immunoSEQ multiplex PCR; TCRdb keeps only in-frame clonotypes and omits some of them. The sample records 30,000 to 35,000 clones, just under 75% being singletons. Subsequent to a culture period of around 10 days, CD4+ T cells were isolated. All participants had two doses of either the BNT162b2 or mRNA-1273 vaccine. Sequencing was performed on CD4+ T cells from PBMCs cultured without peptide, taken after COVID-19 vaccination. These receptors all stem from a human donor who received a COVID-19 vaccine.

This clone was counted once. The V and J genes are TRBV18 and TRBJ2-3; D is unclear. CDR3 length: 14 amino acids. The germline V gene has CDR1 KGHSH and CDR2 LQKENI. V dropped 3 bases and J dropped 0 bases, with 7 bases sitting between them. This CDR3 reads CASSPLASTDTQYF. CDR3 bases: TGTGCCAGCTCACCTTTGGCAAGCACAGATACGCAGTATTTT.

This clone was seen a handful of times. The chain is built from TRBV18 and TRBJ1-5, with TRBD1 matching over 7 bases. There are 15 residues in the CDR3. Germline trimming cut 3 bases from V and 6 bases from J; bases unmatched to any gene: 8. Germline V gives CDR1 KGHSH, CDR2 LQKENI. The CDR3 DNA is TGTGCCAGCTCACCCAGACAGGGACCAAGTCAGCCCCAGCATTTT. Encoded protein: CASSPRQGPSQPQHF.

V usage is TRBV7-3 and J usage is TRBJ2-7; 9 nucleotides align to TRBD2. The germline CDR1 and CDR2 sequences are SGHTA and FQGTGA. This CDR3 region has 15 residues. Losses at the gene ends were 1 base for V and 3 bases for J; bases not matched to a gene: 4. CDR3 sequence: CASSLMGGGDYEQYF. For the CDR3, the DNA is TGTGCCAGCAGCTTAATGGGCGGGGGGGACTACGAGCAGTACTTC.

This clone was counted between two and nine times. This chain joins TRBV28 and TRBJ1-6, with D perhaps TRBD1 (5 bases). V was clipped by 2 bases and J by 0 bases, with 5 bases between them. The CDR3 contains 15 residues. In germline, CDR1 is MDHEN, CDR2 SYDVKM. The CDR3 DNA reads as TGTGCCAGCAGTTTAAGGGGCTCCTATAATTCACCCCTCCACTTT. The encoded protein is CASSLRGSYNSPLHF.

The chain combines TRBV12-3 or TRBV12-4 with TRBJ2-5; no firm D call. Deletions cut 2 bases from V and 4 bases from J, with 2 bases between. The CDR3 runs 11 residues. CDR3 bases: TGTGCCAGCAGTTTACGAGAGACCCAGTACTTC. This sequence encodes CASSLRETQYF.

The J gene is TRBJ2-3, the V gene TRBV6-2 or TRBV6-3, with TRBD2 identical over 8 bases. CDR1 is MNHEY and CDR2 is SVGEGT in the germline V gene. V was pared by 6 bases and J by 1 base, with 18 bases of the junction left unmatched. The CDR3 is 19 amino acids. The CDR3 DNA sequence: TGTGCCAGCAGCGCGACTACTTTAACCGGGACTAGTCGCACAGATACGCAGTATTTT. Amino acids: CASSATTLTGTSRTDTQYF.

J is TRBJ1-2 and V is TRBV4-1; TRBD1 matches at 8 bases. Per the germline V gene, CDR1 is MGHRA and CDR2 is YSYEKL. V lost 3 bases to trimming and J lost 5 bases; unmatched junction nucleotides: 11. The CDR3 totals 16 residues. The CDR3 DNA follows: TGCGCCAGCAGCCACACACAGGGGGGACTTAGGTATGGCTACACCTTC. Translated, it gives CASSHTQGGLRYGYTF.

The rearrangement joins TRBV7-2 to TRBJ2-7, with 8 bases identical to TRBD1. The CDR3 covers 16 residues. V was clipped by 0 bases and J by 2 bases; unmatched bases: 6. Looked up from germline, CDR1 is SGHTA and CDR2 is FQGNSA. CDR3 sequence (DNA): TGTGCCAGCAGCTTAGCGGTGGACAGGGACGCCTACGAGCAGTACTTC. Residues: CASSLAVDRDAYEQYF.

CDR3 sequence: CASSSIRRGDTEAFF. As DNA, the CDR3 is TGTGCCAGCAGCTCAATAAGGAGGGGGGACACTGAAGCTTTCTTT. The chain is built from TRBV7-9 and TRBJ1-1, with D perhaps matching TRBD1 (6 bases). Germline loops: CDR1 SEHNR, CDR2 FQNEAQ (reference sequence). The CDR3 has 15 residues. The V end was cut by 4 bases, the J end by 3 bases, with 15 bases between.

The V gene is TRBV19, the J gene TRBJ2-2; D remains unclear. This CDR3 has 16 amino acids. Trimming took 3 bases from V and 7 from J, leaving 18 bases between them. The V gene's germline CDR1 is LNHDA and CDR2 SQIVND (reference sequence). The CDR3 protein is CASSIRGGTTGGELFF. The CDR3 bases are TGTGCCAGTAGTATCCGAGGCGGTACGACCGGCGGGGAGCTGTTTTTT.

V gene TRBV7-2 combines with J gene TRBJ2-3, with 8 bases that match TRBD2. J was trimmed by 1 base and V by 7 bases; bases with no gene match: 10. The CDR3 runs 16 residues. Germline loops: CDR1 SGHTA, CDR2 FQGNSA. CDR3 loop: CASKWSGGGGTDTQYF. CDR3 coding DNA: TGTGCCAGCAAGTGGTCCGGGGGGGGAGGCACAGATACGCAGTATTTT.

The V and J genes are TRBV28 and TRBJ1-1; TRBD1 agrees at 10 bases. The CDR3 length is 15 residues. Germline CDR1 is MDHEN and CDR2 is SYDVKM. The V and J ends lost 6 bases and 6 bases, in that order; junction bases with no gene match: 10. CDR3 coding DNA: TGTGCCAGCAGCCGCGGGGACAGGGGCTGGTCTGAAGCTTTCTTT. It yields the protein CASSRGDRGWSEAFF.

V and J are TRBV5-1 and TRBJ1-1; TRBD1 is a possible D gene (6 bases). The CDR3 extends over 17 amino acids. V was cut by 0 bases and J by 0 bases, with 15 bases left in between. Germline V gene data show CDR1 as SGHRS and CDR2 as YFSETQ. CDR3: CASSLVGGFGMNTEAFF. The CDR3, as DNA: TGCGCCAGCAGCTTGGTAGGGGGATTCGGCATGAACACTGAAGCTTTCTTT. Based on the CDR3 plus reference TRBV5-1 and TRBJ1-1, the full variable domain is KAGVTQTPRYLIKTRGQQVTLSCSPISGHRSVSWYQQTPGQGLQFLFEYFSETQRNKGNFPGRFSGRQFSNSRSEMNVSTLELGDSALYLCASSLVGGFGMNTEAFFGQGTRLTVV.

V and J are TRBV14 and TRBJ1-1; D not resolved. Germline loops: CDR1 SGHDN, CDR2 FVKESK. V was pared by 0 bases and J by 4 bases, with 9 bases between. The CDR3 has 14 residues. The CDR3: CASSQEVRVTEAFF. CDR3 nucleotide sequence: TGTGCCAGCAGCCAAGAGGTGAGGGTCACTGAAGCTTTCTTT.

This chain links TRBV11-1 with TRBJ1-6; 7 nucleotides line up with TRBD1. CDR3 length: 14 amino acids. Germline V CDR1 and CDR2: SGHAT, FQDESV (reference sequence). V dropped 5 bases and J dropped 6; count of bases not matched to a gene: 4. The CDR3 sequence is CASSAGTANSPLHF. The CDR3 DNA is TGTGCCAGCAGCGCCGGGACAGCTAATTCACCCCTCCACTTT.

The chain joins TRBV24-1 to TRBJ2-3; tentative D call: TRBD1 (6 bases). The CDR3 spans 14 residues. Germline V gene lookup returns CDR1 KGHDR and CDR2 SFDVKD. V was cut by 3 bases and J by 0 bases, with 6 bases left in between. CDR3 sequence: CATSDDRSTDTQYF. CDR3 DNA: TGTGCCACCAGTGATGACAGGAGCACAGATACGCAGTATTTT.